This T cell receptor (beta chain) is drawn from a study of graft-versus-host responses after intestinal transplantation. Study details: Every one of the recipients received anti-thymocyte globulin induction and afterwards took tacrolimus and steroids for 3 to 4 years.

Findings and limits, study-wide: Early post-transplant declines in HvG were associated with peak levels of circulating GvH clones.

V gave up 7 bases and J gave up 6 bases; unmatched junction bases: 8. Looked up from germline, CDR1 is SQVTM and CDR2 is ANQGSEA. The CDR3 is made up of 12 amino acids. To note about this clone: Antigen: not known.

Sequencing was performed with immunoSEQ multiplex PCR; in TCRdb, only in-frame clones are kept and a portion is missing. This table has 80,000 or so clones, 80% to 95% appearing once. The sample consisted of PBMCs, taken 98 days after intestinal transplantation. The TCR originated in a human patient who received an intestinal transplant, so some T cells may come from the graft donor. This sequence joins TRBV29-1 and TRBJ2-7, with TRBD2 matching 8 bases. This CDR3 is CSAKGLAGEQYF. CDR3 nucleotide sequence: TGCAGCGCCAAAGGACTAGCTGGCGAGCAGTACTTC.